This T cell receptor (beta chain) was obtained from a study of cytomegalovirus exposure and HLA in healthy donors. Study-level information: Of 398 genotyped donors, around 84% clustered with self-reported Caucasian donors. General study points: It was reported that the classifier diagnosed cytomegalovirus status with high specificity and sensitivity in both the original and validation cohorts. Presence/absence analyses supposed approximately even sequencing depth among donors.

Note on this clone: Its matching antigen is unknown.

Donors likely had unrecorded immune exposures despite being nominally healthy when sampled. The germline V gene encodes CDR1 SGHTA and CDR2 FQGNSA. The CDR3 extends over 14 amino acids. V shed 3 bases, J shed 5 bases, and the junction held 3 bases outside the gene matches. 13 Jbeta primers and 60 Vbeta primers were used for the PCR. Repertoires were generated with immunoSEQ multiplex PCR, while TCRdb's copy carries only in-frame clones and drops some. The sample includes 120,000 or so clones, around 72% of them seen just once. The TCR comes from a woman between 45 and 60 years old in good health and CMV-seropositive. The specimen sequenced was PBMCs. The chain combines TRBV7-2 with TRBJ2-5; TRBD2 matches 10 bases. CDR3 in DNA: TGTGCCAGCAGCTTGAGCGGGGGGGTTGAGACCCAGTACTTC. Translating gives CASSLSGGVETQYF.